A single sample is the source of the 30 T cell receptor beta chains below, sequenced in a study of sequential checkpoint blockade in melanoma. Treatment given: randomized to nivolumab then ipilimumab (arm A) or the reverse (arm B). TCRdb's table, derived via immunoSEQ multiplex PCR, lists solely in-frame clones and lacks some. This table has about 37,000 clones, around 32% appearing once. This specimen was tumor tissue (inferred from file names), taken from a patient given nivolumab and ipilimumab in sequence. These receptors were collected from a human donor with melanoma.

This clone was recorded a few times. The chain links TRBV29-1 to TRBJ1-4; 7 positions agree with TRBD1. V was clipped by 1 base and J by 13 bases; unmatched bases: 6. The V gene's germline CDR1 is SQVTM and CDR2 ANQGSEA. The CDR3 totals 12 residues. In DNA form, the CDR3 reads TGCAGCGTTGAAGGAGGGGGCTTCGGACTGTTTTTT. Its translation is CSVEGGGFGLFF.

The sample holds a few counts of this clone. The chain combines TRBV11-3 with TRBJ1-2; no reliable D call. Per germline, CDR1 SGHNT and CDR2 YENEEA. The CDR3 runs to 14 residues. V was trimmed by 3 bases and J by 5 bases, leaving 13 bases between them. Written as DNA, the CDR3 is TGTGCCAGCAGCTTCGACGAGGCAAGGTATGGCTACACCTTC. It yields the protein CASSFDEARYGYTF.

The genes are TRBV10-2 and TRBJ1-1; the D is unclear. Germline V CDR1 and CDR2: WSHSY, SAAADI. This CDR3 comprises 13 residues. The V end lost 7 bases, the J end lost 3 bases, and 12 bases lay between the germline ends. This CDR3 reads CASMLGRDTEAFF. The CDR3 DNA reads TGCGCCAGCATGCTCGGTCGGGACACTGAAGCTTTCTTT.

The sample holds a few counts of this clone. The chain combines TRBV6-7 with TRBJ2-7; 9 bases match TRBD2. Being an ORF, TRBV6-7 has a function that is uncertain. Trimming took 5 bases from V and 4 from J; bases not matched to a gene: 12. The CDR3 is made up of 16 amino acids. In DNA, the CDR3 is TGTGCCAGCAGTGCTCCCGGGACTAGCCTAGGGTACGAGCAGTACTTC. It is translated as CASSAPGTSLGYEQYF.

In this sample, this clone turned up a few times. This sequence joins TRBV12-5 and TRBJ1-1; unclear D gene. Trimming removed 7 bases from V and 7 bases from J, with 13 bases in between. Per germline, CDR1 LGHNT and CDR2 FRNRAP. This CDR3 has 12 amino acids. In nucleotides, the CDR3 is TGTGCTAGTGCCACAGAATTCAGTGAAGCTTTCTTT. This codes for CASATEFSEAFF.

V usage is TRBV19 and J usage is TRBJ2-2, with 9 bases lining up with TRBD1. With 7 bases clipped from V and 5 bases from J, the junction kept 8 bases outside the gene matches. CDR3 length: 15 residues. The germline V gene encodes CDR1 LNHDA and CDR2 SQIVND (reference sequence). This CDR3 is CASILGQGRTGELFF. CDR3 nucleotide sequence: TGTGCCAGTATTTTGGGACAGGGACGTACCGGGGAGCTGTTTTTT.

The rearrangement links TRBV12-5 to TRBJ1-3, with 9 bases fitting TRBD1. Germline loops: CDR1 LGHNT, CDR2 FRNRAP. The CDR3 length is 16 residues. V was pared by 3 bases and J by 4 bases, with 7 bases of the junction left unmatched. CDR3 region: CASGLYGQGNGNTIYF. As DNA, the CDR3 is TGTGCTAGTGGTTTATACGGACAGGGGAACGGAAACACCATATATTTT.

The chain carries TRBV19 and TRBJ1-2, with D possibly matching TRBD1 (5 bases). V lost 3 bases and J 8 bases, leaving 10 bases between the germline ends. The V gene's germline CDR1 is LNHDA and CDR2 SQIVND (reference sequence). The CDR3 is 12 residues long. The DNA of the CDR3 is TGTGCCAGTAGTATTGAATGGGGCGGCTACACCTTC. Translated: CASSIEWGGYTF.

This chain uses TRBV11-3 with TRBJ2-7; 7 positions match TRBD1. J lost 7 bases, V lost 7 bases, and 13 bases had no gene match. CDR3 length: 14 amino acids. Germline V gene sequence: CDR1 SGHNT, CDR2 YENEEA. The CDR3 loop reads CASKMGQTYGEQYF. CDR3 DNA sequence: TGTGCCAGCAAAATGGGACAGACCTACGGAGAGCAGTACTTC.

The V gene is TRBV12-5, the J gene TRBJ1-2; D not resolved. The germline gives CDR1 LGHNT, CDR2 FRNRAP. The V end was cut by 5 bases, the J end by 10 bases, with 14 bases between. The CDR3 has 12 amino acids. CDR3: CASGLPPLDYTF. DNA of the CDR3: TGTGCTAGTGGTCTCCCCCCCCTGGACTACACCTTC.

The V call is TRBV5-1, the J call TRBJ2-2, with 9 bases fitting TRBD2. The CDR3 consists of 14 residues. Trimming removed 4 bases from V and 6 bases from J; junction bases left unmatched: 4. Germline V gene lookup returns CDR1 SGHRS and CDR2 YFSETQ. The CDR3 DNA sequence: TGCGCCAGCAGCCCGACTAGCGGAGCCGGGGAGCTGTTTTTT. Residues: CASSPTSGAGELFF.

The chain couples TRBV6-8 to TRBJ2-5; 7 bases line up with TRBD2. V lost 10 bases and J lost 9; bases outside the gene matches: 11. Germline V lookup: CDR1 MNHGY, CDR2 SAAAGT. The CDR3 has 12 residues. The CDR3 DNA reads as TGTGCCACCGCACTTGCGGCGGGGGCCCAGTACTTC. Translation gives CATALAAGAQYF.

This chain connects TRBV18 to TRBJ1-2, with D possibly being TRBD1 (6 bases). Germline V gene lookup returns CDR1 KGHSH and CDR2 LQKENI. Trimming pared 4 bases from V and 6 bases from J, leaving 9 bases between. The CDR3 loop spans 12 amino acids. CDR3 sequence: CASSLTGDGYTF. For the CDR3, the DNA is TGTGCCAGCTCACTGACAGGAGATGGCTACACCTTC.

This clone was detected ten times or more. The chain joins TRBV11-3 to TRBJ2-7; 9 bases map to TRBD1. The CDR3 runs to 17 residues. Trimming took 0 bases from V and 1 from J; bases not matched to a gene: 7. The germline V gene encodes CDR1 SGHNT and CDR2 YENEEA. CDR3 DNA sequence: TGTGCCAGCAGCTTAGAAACGACAGGGGGATCGTCCTACGAGCAGTACTTC. Translating it yields CASSLETTGGSSYEQYF.

J is TRBJ2-4 and V is TRBV18; weak D call: TRBD2 (5 bases). Germline CDR1 is KGHSH and CDR2 is LQKENI. Trimming removed 4 bases at V and 7 bases at J, with 17 bases between. This CDR3 has 15 residues. DNA for the CDR3: TGTGCCAGCTCACGGGAAATGACGGACTTTAACATTCAGTACTTC. Translated, it gives CASSREMTDFNIQYF.

The chain links TRBV11-3 to TRBJ2-1, with TRBD1 matching 8 bases. The CDR3 extends over 14 amino acids. Trimming at V came to 5 bases and at J to 6 bases, leaving 6 bases not matched to a gene. The germline gives CDR1 SGHNT, CDR2 YENEEA. In nucleotides, the CDR3 is TGTGCCAGCAGCCGGACAGGGTTTGGCAATGAGCAGTTCTTC. Its translation is CASSRTGFGNEQFF.

The CDR3 is CASTPGGFEQFF. The CDR3 DNA sequence: TGTGCCAGCACCCCGGGGGGATTTGAGCAGTTCTTC. The gene calls are TRBV6-8 and TRBJ2-1, with 7 bases aligning to TRBD2. The germline CDR1 and CDR2 sequences are MNHGY and SAAAGT. The ends lost 7 bases at V and 9 bases at J; junction bases unmatched: 6. The CDR3 has 12 residues.

The rearrangement joins TRBV25-1 to TRBJ1-1; 8 nucleotides align to TRBD1. The V gene end was trimmed by 0 bases and the J gene end by 8 bases; junction bases not matched to a gene: 5. CDR1 is MGHDK and CDR2 is SYGVNS in the germline V gene. This CDR3 has 14 amino acids. The DNA of the CDR3 is TGTGCCAGCAGTGAATATATGAGGGACAGGGAAGCTTTCTTT. Its protein product is CASSEYMRDREAFF.

The genes are TRBV6-8 and TRBJ1-2; weak D call: TRBD1 (6 bases). Germline-derived CDR1 and CDR2 are MNHGY and SAAAGT. V lost 5 bases and J lost 2, with 18 bases in between. The CDR3 loop spans 16 amino acids. The CDR3 loop is CASSPGTRRLNYGYTF. The DNA for the CDR3 is TGTGCCAGCAGTCCCGGGACACGGAGGCTAAACTATGGCTACACCTTC.

This clone was counted a few times. The chain employs TRBV7-8 and TRBJ2-1; possible D gene TRBD1, 6 bases. The CDR3 contains 16 residues. Germline loops: CDR1 SGHVS, CDR2 FQNEAQ. V lost 6 bases and J lost 0, with 15 bases in between. CDR3 region: CASSRGWGSSYNEQFF. In DNA form, the CDR3 reads TGTGCCAGCAGTAGGGGGTGGGGCAGCTCCTACAATGAGCAGTTCTTC.

This clone was observed a few times. The chain couples TRBV10-3 to TRBJ1-6, with unresolved D. Germline-derived CDR1 and CDR2 are ENHRY and SYGVKD. V was pared by 2 bases and J by 9 bases, with 8 bases between. The CDR3 runs to 13 residues. CDR3 nucleotides: TGTGCCATCAGTGAGCGTAACAGTTCACCCCTCCACTTT. It translates to CAISERNSSPLHF.

This clone occurred a few times. The rearrangement links TRBV28 to TRBJ1-6; D not resolved. The CDR3 runs 18 residues. V was shortened by 3 bases and J by 8 bases, with 23 bases between the two germline ends. CDR1 and CDR2 from the germline V gene are MDHEN and SYDVKM. The CDR3, as DNA: TGTGCCAGCAGTTTCCTATTGGGTAAGGCAAGGACGCATTCACCCCTCCACTTT. Translated: CASSFLLGKARTHSPLHF. Drawing the rest from reference TRBV28 and TRBJ1-6, the complete variable domain is DVKVTQSSRYLVKRTGEKVFLECVQDMDHENMFWYRQDPGLGLRLIYFSYDVKMKEKGDIPEGYSVSREKKERFSLILESASTNQTSMYLCASSFLLGKARTHSPLHFGNGTRLTVT.

V is TRBV30 and J is TRBJ2-1; D is perhaps TRBD1 (6 bases). Trimming stripped 6 bases from V and 6 bases from J, with 18 bases between. The CDR3 has 14 amino acids. The germline CDR1 and CDR2 sequences are GTSNPN and SVGIG (reference sequence). For the CDR3, the DNA is TGTGCCTGCCTAACAGGGTGGATGAGCAATGAGCAGTTCTTC. Translating gives CACLTGWMSNEQFF.

V usage is TRBV5-1 and J usage is TRBJ2-5, with no clear D. The V end lost 0 bases, the J end lost 5 bases, and 11 bases lay between the germline ends. The CDR3 is 14 residues long. Germline-derived CDR1 and CDR2 are SGHRS and YFSETQ. The CDR3, as DNA: TGCGCCAGCAGCTTGGGGCTTCTGGGGGAGACCCAGTACTTC. This codes for CASSLGLLGETQYF. Full variable domain (outside the CDR3, taken from reference TRBV5-1 and TRBJ2-5): KAGVTQTPRYLIKTRGQQVTLSCSPISGHRSVSWYQQTPGQGLQFLFEYFSETQRNKGNFPGRFSGRQFSNSRSEMNVSTLELGDSALYLCASSLGLLGETQYFGPGTRLLVL.

This clone has only a few counts. This sequence joins TRBV6-8 and TRBJ2-3, with 14 positions matching TRBD2. J gave up 8 bases and V 10 bases, and 8 bases lay outside the gene matches. CDR1 is MNHGY and CDR2 is SAAAGT in the germline V gene. CDR3 size: 14 residues. The CDR3 protein is CAIRGTSGGGTQYF. For the CDR3, the DNA is TGTGCCATCAGAGGGACTAGCGGGGGCGGTACGCAGTATTTT.

The gene calls are TRBV29-1 and TRBJ2-5; 8 nucleotides agree with TRBD1. There are 14 residues in the CDR3. Germline V gene data show CDR1 as SQVTM and CDR2 as ANQGSEA. With V trimmed by 0 bases and J by 9 bases, 9 bases remained unmatched. The CDR3 reads CSVEDLLTGAPQYF. The DNA of the CDR3 is TGCAGCGTTGAAGATCTTTTGACAGGGGCTCCCCAGTACTTC. Full variable domain (outside the CDR3, taken from reference TRBV29-1 and TRBJ2-5): SAVISQKPSRDICQRGTSLTIQCQVDSQVTMMFWYRQQPGQSLTLIATANQGSEATYESGFVIDKFPISRPNLTFSTLTVSNMSPEDSSIYLCSVEDLLTGAPQYFGPGTRLLVL.

This clone was recorded at least ten times. V and J are TRBV6-1 and TRBJ2-1; tentative D call: TRBD1 (5 bases). The CDR3 consists of 13 residues. With 1 base removed from V and 4 bases from J, the gap between germline ends came to 5 bases. Germline CDR1 is MNHNS and CDR2 is SASEGT. CDR3 sequence: CASSEGQYNEQFF. The CDR3 nucleotides read TGTGCCAGCAGTGAAGGACAGTACAATGAGCAGTTCTTC.

This clone occurred many times. This CDR3 is also generated by other DNA sequences in the sample. The V and J genes are TRBV11-3 and TRBJ1-1, with D unresolved. Looked up from germline, CDR1 is SGHNT and CDR2 is YENEEA. V lost 2 bases and J lost 2, with 9 bases in between. The CDR3 is 14 amino acids. CDR3 loop: CASSLTGSNTEAFF. Here the CDR3 DNA reads TGTGCCAGCAGCTTAACGGGTTCCAACACTGAAGCTTTCTTT. The entire variable domain, with the rest obtained from reference TRBV11-3 and TRBJ1-1, is as follows: EAGVVQSPRYKIIEKKQPVAFWCNPISGHNTLYWYLQNLGQGPELLIRYENEEAVDDSQLPKDRFSAERLKGVDSTLKIQPAELGDSAVYLCASSLTGSNTEAFFGQGTRLTVV.

This clone has at least ten counts. The chain recombines TRBV11-3 with TRBJ1-5; 8 bases are a match to TRBD1. CDR3 size: 14 residues. With 5 bases clipped from V and 5 bases from J, the junction kept 5 bases outside the gene matches. The germline V gene encodes CDR1 SGHNT and CDR2 YENEEA. The CDR3 DNA sequence: TGTGCCAGCAGCCCCAGGGGGCGCGATCAGCCCCAGCATTTT. Translating it yields CASSPRGRDQPQHF.

The rearrangement joins TRBV6-8 to TRBJ2-7, with D hard to call. V lost 0 bases, J lost 1 base, and 4 bases lay in between. Germline CDR1 and CDR2: MNHGY and SAAAGT. The CDR3 has 13 amino acids. DNA of the CDR3: TGTGCCAGCAGTTACTCTTGGTCCTACGAGCAGTACTTC. Amino acid sequence: CASSYSWSYEQYF.